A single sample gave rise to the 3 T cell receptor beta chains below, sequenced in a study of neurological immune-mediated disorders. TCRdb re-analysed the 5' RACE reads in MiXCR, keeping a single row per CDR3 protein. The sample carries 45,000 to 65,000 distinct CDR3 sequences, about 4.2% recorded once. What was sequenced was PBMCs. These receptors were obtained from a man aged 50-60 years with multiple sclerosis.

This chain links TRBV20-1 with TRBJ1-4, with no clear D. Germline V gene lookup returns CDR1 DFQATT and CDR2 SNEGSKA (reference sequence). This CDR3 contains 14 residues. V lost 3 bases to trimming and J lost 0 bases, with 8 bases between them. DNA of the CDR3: TGCAGTGCTAGTGCCTCTGCAACTAATGAAAAACTGTTTTTT. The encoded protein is CSASASATNEKLFF.

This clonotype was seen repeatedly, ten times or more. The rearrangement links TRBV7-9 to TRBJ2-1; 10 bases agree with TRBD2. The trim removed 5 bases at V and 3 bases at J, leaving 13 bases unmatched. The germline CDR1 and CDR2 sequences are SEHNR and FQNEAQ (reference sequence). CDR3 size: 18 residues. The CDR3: CASSPGTSALGVYNEQFF. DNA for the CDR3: TGTGCCAGCAGCCCCGGGACTAGCGCACTGGGCGTCTACAATGAGCAGTTCTTC.

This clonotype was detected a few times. The CDR3 DNA sequence: TGTGCCAGCAGCTTATTTTTGGCGGGAGGAAGGTCGGATACGCAGTATTTT. Translated: CASSLFLAGGRSDTQYF. V is TRBV7-8 and J is TRBJ2-3, with 8 bases that match TRBD2. Germline V lookup: CDR1 SGHVS, CDR2 FQNEAQ. Trimming cost V 2 bases and J 6 bases; bases outside gene matches: 13. There are 17 residues in the CDR3.